The 24 T cell receptor beta chains reported below all come from one sample, sequenced in a study of T cell responses to AZD1222 COVID-19 vaccine. Clones were sequenced by immunoSEQ multiplex PCR, and TCRdb holds only the in-frame ones, with some missing. The data contain around 260,000 clones, over 85% of them seen just once; the ten biggest clones take up about 0.5%. The sequencing here drew on peripheral blood, taken on day 0 of AZD1222 vaccination. These receptors originate from an adult in good health.

This chain uses TRBV28 with TRBJ2-7, with D perhaps matching TRBD1 (6 bases). Germline CDR1 MDHEN, CDR2 SYDVKM. The germline V and J ends were trimmed by 1 base and 3 bases, with 7 bases remaining between them. This CDR3 comprises 13 residues. The CDR3 nucleotides are TGTGCCAGCAGTTTATCAGGGGTCTACGAGCAGTACTTC. Translated: CASSLSGVYEQYF. The full variable domain, in which reference TRBV28 and TRBJ2-7 provide the parts outside the CDR3, is DVKVTQSSRYLVKRTGEKVFLECVQDMDHENMFWYRQDPGLGLRLIYFSYDVKMKEKGDIPEGYSVSREKKERFSLILESASTNQTSMYLCASSLSGVYEQYFGPGTRLTVT.

This clone was found a few times. The chain is built from TRBV9 and TRBJ2-7; unclear D gene. Germline lookup yields CDR1 SGDLS and CDR2 YYNGEE. V was clipped by 0 bases and J by 5 bases, with 9 bases between them. The CDR3 is made up of 13 amino acids. CDR3 coding DNA: TGTGCCAGCAGCGTAGGGGCAACTCACGAGCAGTACTTC. It yields the protein CASSVGATHEQYF.

The chain links TRBV19 to TRBJ2-3, with 13 bases matching TRBD2. Germline loops: CDR1 LNHDA, CDR2 SQIVND (reference sequence). The J segment lost 3 bases and the V segment lost 1 base, leaving 7 bases of the junction unmatched. The CDR3 is 18 residues long. This CDR3 reads CASSIGRTSGSGTDTQYF. The CDR3 coding sequence is TGTGCCAGTAGTATAGGGCGGACTAGCGGGAGCGGGACAGATACGCAGTATTTT. The variable domain in full, completed from reference TRBV19 and TRBJ2-3, reads DGGITQSPKYLFRKEGQNVTLSCEQNLNHDAMYWYRQDPGQGLRLIYYSQIVNDFQKGDIAEGYSVSREKKESFPLTVTSAQKNPTAFYLCASSIGRTSGSGTDTQYFGPGTRLTVL.

The chain uses TRBV12-3 or TRBV12-4 and TRBJ1-5, with 7 nucleotides matching TRBD1. The CDR3 has 13 amino acids. The J segment lost 7 bases and the V segment lost 6 bases, leaving 6 bases of the junction unmatched. Here the CDR3 DNA reads TGTGCCAGCAGCTTCACAGGGGACCAGCCCCAGCATTTT. Protein: CASSFTGDQPQHF.

The chain has TRBV7-3 and TRBJ1-1; no clear D gene. CDR1 is SGHTA, CDR2 FQGTGA, per germline. CDR3 length equals 14 residues. V was trimmed by 1 base and J by 2 bases, leaving 8 bases between them. DNA for the CDR3: TGTGCCAGCAGCTTAAAGGACCGAAACACTGAAGCTTTCTTT. It encodes CASSLKDRNTEAFF.

The chain recombines TRBV11-2 with TRBJ2-2, with unresolved D. Germline CDR1 and CDR2: SGHAT and FQNNGV. The CDR3 runs to 13 residues. Trimming removed 2 bases from V and 7 bases from J, with 8 bases in between. CDR3 amino acids: CASSLSNDGELFF. The CDR3 nucleotides read TGTGCCAGCAGCTTAAGTAATGACGGGGAGCTGTTTTTT. Drawing the rest from reference TRBV11-2 and TRBJ2-2, the complete variable domain is EAGVAQSPRYKIIEKRQSVAFWCNPISGHATLYWYQQILGQGPKLLIQFQNNGVVDDSQLPKDRFSAERLKGVDSTLKIQPAKLEDSAVYLCASSLSNDGELFFGEGSRLTVL.

This clone was observed a single time. CDR3 sequence (DNA): TGCGCCAGCAGGGTCGTCGGCGGGGCTGACGGCTACACCTTC. It translates to CASRVVGGADGYTF. The V and J genes are TRBV5-1 and TRBJ1-2, with a weak D call TRBD1 (5 bases). In germline, CDR1 is SGHRS, CDR2 YFSETQ. Trimming shortened V by 5 bases and J by 8 bases, and 19 bases separated the two germline ends. The length of the CDR3 is 14 residues.

The chain joins TRBV19 to TRBJ1-2; TRBD1 aligns across 8 bases. V gave up 5 bases and J gave up 4 bases; unmatched junction bases: 9. The length of the CDR3 is 15 residues. Per the germline V gene, CDR1 is LNHDA and CDR2 is SQIVND (reference sequence). CDR3 sequence (DNA): TGTGCCAGTAGTTTGGTAGGAGACAGGGGCTATGGCTACACCTTC. Protein: CASSLVGDRGYGYTF.

The rearrangement uses TRBV10-3 and TRBJ2-7; D may be TRBD2 (6 bases). Per the germline V gene, CDR1 is ENHRY and CDR2 is SYGVKD. Trimming stripped 0 bases from V and 2 bases from J, with 8 bases between. The CDR3 length is 14 residues. In DNA form, the CDR3 reads TGTGCCATCAGTGAGTCGTTAGCGGCCTACGAGCAGTACTTC. This encodes CAISESLAAYEQYF.

The V gene is TRBV7-9, the J gene TRBJ2-7; D is undetermined. This CDR3 region has 15 residues. V lost 5 bases, J lost 2 bases, and 16 bases lay in between. Per germline, CDR1 SEHNR and CDR2 FQNEAQ (reference sequence). CDR3 residues: CASSVWPRVTYEQYF. CDR3 nucleotides: TGTGCCAGCAGCGTATGGCCAAGGGTTACCTACGAGCAGTACTTC.

The genes are TRBV10-3 and TRBJ2-5, with D perhaps matching TRBD1 (6 bases). The CDR3 loop spans 12 amino acids. Germline V gene data show CDR1 as ENHRY and CDR2 as SYGVKD. V was trimmed by 10 bases and J by 1 base, leaving 10 bases between them. The CDR3 here is CATGQFQETQYF. The DNA of the CDR3 is TGTGCCACCGGACAGTTCCAAGAGACCCAGTACTTC.

DNA for the CDR3: TGTGCCAGCAGCCAAGATCTCGTCAGGGGGATCTATGGCTACACCTTC. Its protein product is CASSQDLVRGIYGYTF. J is TRBJ1-2 and V is TRBV4-2; TRBD1 aligns across 7 bases. Germline lookup yields CDR1 LGHNA and CDR2 YNFKEQ. This CDR3 spans 16 amino acids. V trimming: 0 bases; J trimming: 4 bases; junction bases outside the gene matches: 8.

The genes are TRBV2 and TRBJ2-1; no definite D call. The CDR3 has 15 residues. Germline-derived CDR1 and CDR2 are SNHLY and FYNNEI. V lost 3 bases and J 3 bases, leaving 12 bases between the germline ends. This CDR3 is CASSDRSMDYNEQFF. The CDR3 nucleotides read TGTGCCAGCAGTGACCGGTCGATGGACTACAATGAGCAGTTCTTC.

The rearrangement links TRBV6-1 to TRBJ2-4; TRBD2 matches at 8 bases. The CDR3 has 18 residues. CDR1 is MNHNS and CDR2 is SASEGT in the germline V gene. V trimming: 0 bases; J trimming: 0 bases; junction bases outside the gene matches: 7. The CDR3 is CASSEAPTSALAKNIQYF. The DNA for the CDR3 is TGTGCCAGCAGTGAAGCGCCGACTAGCGCCCTAGCCAAAAACATTCAGTACTTC.

J is TRBJ1-1 and V is TRBV27, with a possible D match to TRBD1 (5 bases). Trimming took off 8 bases at V and 3 bases at J, with 16 bases between the two ends. This CDR3 has 14 amino acids. From germline, CDR1 is MNHEY and CDR2 SMNVEV (reference sequence). The CDR3 nucleotides are TGTGCCAGCCGCCGGTGGGACCCTGACACTGAAGCTTTCTTT. Protein sequence: CASRRWDPDTEAFF.

The chain employs TRBV29-1 and TRBJ2-3; D gene uncertain. CDR3 size: 13 residues. V dropped 4 bases and J dropped 5 bases, with 13 bases sitting between them. Germline values: CDR1 SQVTM, CDR2 ANQGSEA. The CDR3 DNA sequence: TGCAGCGTTGGGATTAGCTCGGTAGATACGCAGTATTTT. Encoded protein: CSVGISSVDTQYF.

In regard to this clone: This CDR3 is also generated by other DNA sequences in the sample. The V and J genes are TRBV28 and TRBJ1-5; D call uncertain. The CDR3 runs to 12 residues. Germline V lookup: CDR1 MDHEN, CDR2 SYDVKM. Trimming cost V 2 bases and J 7 bases, with 6 bases left between them. The CDR3 nucleotides are TGTGCCAGCAGTTTAGCCGGGCAGCCCCAGCATTTT. It codes for CASSLAGQPQHF.

Comments on this clone: The identical CDR3 is also encoded by other nucleotide sequences in the sample. The chain couples TRBV5-1 to TRBJ1-1; a weak D match, TRBD1 (6 bases). This CDR3 region has 13 residues. Trimming pared 3 bases from V and 2 bases from J, leaving 8 bases between. Germline CDR1 and CDR2: SGHRS and YFSETQ. CDR3 sequence (DNA): TGCGCCAGCAGCTCGACAGGAAACACTGAAGCTTTCTTT. Residues: CASSSTGNTEAFF.

As regards this clone: The sample holds other DNA sequences that translate to the same CDR3. This chain connects TRBV5-1 to TRBJ2-7; TRBD1 might be the D (6 bases). This CDR3 region has 14 residues. The germline CDR1 and CDR2 sequences are SGHRS and YFSETQ. V dropped 2 bases and J dropped 2 bases, with 11 bases sitting between them. The CDR3 nucleotides read TGCGCCAGCAGCTTACAGGGAAGCACCTACGAGCAGTACTTC. It codes for CASSLQGSTYEQYF. Supplemented by reference TRBV5-1 and TRBJ2-7, the full variable domain reads KAGVTQTPRYLIKTRGQQVTLSCSPISGHRSVSWYQQTPGQGLQFLFEYFSETQRNKGNFPGRFSGRQFSNSRSEMNVSTLELGDSALYLCASSLQGSTYEQYFGPGTRLTVT.

The rearrangement uses TRBV7-9 and TRBJ1-1; tentatively, D is TRBD1 (6 bases). Germline V gene sequence: CDR1 SEHNR, CDR2 FQNEAQ (reference sequence). V dropped 5 bases and J dropped 5 bases, with 12 bases sitting between them. CDR3 size: 13 residues. The CDR3 loop reads CASSLGAGTEAFF. CDR3 bases: TGTGCCAGCAGCCTGGGGGCGGGAACTGAAGCTTTCTTT. The full variable domain, with the rest looked up from reference TRBV7-9 and TRBJ1-1, is DTGVSQNPRHKITKRGQNVTFRCDPISEHNRLYWYRQTLGQGPEFLTYFQNEAQLEKSRLLSDRFSAERPKGSFSTLEIQRTEQGDSAMYLCASSLGAGTEAFFGQGTRLTVV.

This chain joins TRBV27 and TRBJ1-4; tentatively, D is TRBD1 (6 bases). The CDR3 is 16 residues long. V was clipped by 5 bases and J by 5 bases, with 18 bases between them. Per the germline V gene, CDR1 is MNHEY and CDR2 is SMNVEV (reference sequence). The CDR3 protein is CASSPLLLTGNEKLFF. DNA for the CDR3: TGTGCCAGCAGTCCCCTTCTTCTCACAGGGAATGAAAAACTGTTTTTT.

The chain joins TRBV4-1 to TRBJ1-1, with TRBD1 as a possible D gene (5 bases). Trimming removed 1 base from V and 10 bases from J, with 10 bases in between. This CDR3 comprises 12 residues. CDR1 and CDR2 (germline): MGHRA, YSYEKL. CDR3 residues: CASSQAGGGAFF. The CDR3 DNA follows: TGCGCCAGCAGCCAAGCTGGGGGGGGAGCTTTCTTT.

The rearrangement links TRBV28 to TRBJ1-4; D call uncertain. Germline V lookup: CDR1 MDHEN, CDR2 SYDVKM. V lost 2 bases to trimming and J lost 6 bases, with 10 bases between them. The CDR3 extends over 14 amino acids. DNA of the CDR3: TGTGCCAGCAGTTTAAGGGCCGGTGATGAAAAACTGTTTTTT. This translates into CASSLRAGDEKLFF. Based on the CDR3 plus reference TRBV28 and TRBJ1-4, the full variable domain is DVKVTQSSRYLVKRTGEKVFLECVQDMDHENMFWYRQDPGLGLRLIYFSYDVKMKEKGDIPEGYSVSREKKERFSLILESASTNQTSMYLCASSLRAGDEKLFFGSGTQLSVL.

The V call is TRBV28, the J call TRBJ2-5; D not resolved. This CDR3 has 14 amino acids. Germline-derived CDR1 and CDR2 are MDHEN and SYDVKM. Trimming pared 2 bases from V and 1 base from J, leaving 8 bases between. This chain's CDR3 is CASSLLGPQETQYF. DNA of the CDR3: TGTGCCAGCAGTTTACTCGGCCCCCAAGAGACCCAGTACTTC.